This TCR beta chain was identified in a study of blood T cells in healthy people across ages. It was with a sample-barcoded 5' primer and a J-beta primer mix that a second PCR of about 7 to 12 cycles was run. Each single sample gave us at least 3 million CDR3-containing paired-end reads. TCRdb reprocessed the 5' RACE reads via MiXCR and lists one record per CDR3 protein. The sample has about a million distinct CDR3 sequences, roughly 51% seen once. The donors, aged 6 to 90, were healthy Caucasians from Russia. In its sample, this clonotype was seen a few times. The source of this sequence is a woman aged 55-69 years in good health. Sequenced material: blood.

This CDR3 is CASSQDRSRGANVLTF. The CDR3 DNA is TGTGCCAGCAGTCAGGACAGGTCCCGGGGGGCCAACGTCCTGACTTTC. The chain couples TRBV7-9 to TRBJ2-6, with 7 bases fitting TRBD1. V gave up 6 bases and J gave up 4 bases; unmatched junction bases: 9. Germline CDR1 is SEHNR and CDR2 is FQNEAQ (reference sequence). CDR3 length: 16 residues.